The next 18 T cell receptor beta chains were all read from a single sample in a study of Ad26.COV2.S vaccination and SARS-CoV-2 variants. Using immunoSEQ multiplex PCR, the repertoire was profiled, and TCRdb retains in-frame clones only, with some absent. The table has about 680,000 clones, roughly nine tenths seen once; the top ten hold 1.5%. The treatment was: approximately 18 received Ad26.COV2.S at low or high dose, single or two shots; about 5 received placebo; per-sample allocation not given. Specimen acquisition occurred on day 63 following the initial vaccine or placebo injection. The specimen was peripheral blood, collected in a trial of Ad26.COV2.S vaccine versus placebo. These receptor sequences come from a person between 18 and 60 years old who received the Ad26.COV2.S COVID-19 vaccine or a placebo.

Concerning this clone itself: The same CDR3 also results from other DNA sequences found in this sample. This chain uses TRBV7-3 with TRBJ1-1; possibly TRBD1 for D (5 bases). Per the germline V gene, CDR1 is SGHTA and CDR2 is FQGTGA. The germline V and J ends were trimmed by 2 bases and 1 base, with 8 bases remaining between them. This CDR3 is 14 amino acids long. CDR3 bases: TGTGCCAGCAGCTTAGGGCAGGGGAACACTGAAGCTTTCTTT. It translates to CASSLGQGNTEAFF.

In its sample, this clone was seen once. The chain employs TRBV30 and TRBJ1-1; no clear D. The CDR3 loop spans 11 amino acids. Germline values: CDR1 GTSNPN, CDR2 SVGIG (reference sequence). The germline V and J ends were trimmed by 4 bases and 1 base, with 4 bases remaining between them. The CDR3 here is CAWKGNTEAFF. The DNA of the CDR3 is TGTGCCTGGAAGGGGAACACTGAAGCTTTCTTT.

V usage is TRBV3-1 (or the pseudogene TRBV3-2) and J usage is TRBJ1-6; TRBD1 matches 7 bases. CDR3 size: 16 residues. The V gene's germline CDR1 is LGHDT and CDR2 YNNKEL (reference sequence). Trimming at V came to 0 bases and at J to 7 bases, leaving 6 bases not matched to a gene. CDR3 nucleotide sequence: TGTGCCAGCAGCCAAGATATCGGGACAGCAAATTCACCCCTCCACTTT. It encodes CASSQDIGTANSPLHF.

The chain is built from TRBV18 and TRBJ2-3; no clear D gene. CDR1 and CDR2 from the germline V gene are KGHSH and LQKENI. The CDR3 sequence is 13 residues long. V shed 1 base and J shed 2 bases, with 4 bases lying between them. The CDR3 is CASSPQDTDTQYF. CDR3 DNA: TGTGCCAGCTCACCACAGGACACAGATACGCAGTATTTT.

The chain is built from TRBV6-5 and TRBJ2-2; D gene uncertain. Germline CDR1 reads MNHEY; CDR2 reads SVGAGI. This CDR3 has 12 amino acids. The germline V and J ends were trimmed by 3 bases and 4 bases, with 3 bases remaining between them. The CDR3, as DNA: TGTGCCAGCAGTTATTTCACCGGGGAGCTGTTTTTT. Encoded protein: CASSYFTGELFF.

This chain connects TRBV4-3 to TRBJ1-2; D is unclear. The CDR3 is made up of 12 amino acids. V dropped 0 bases and J dropped 5 bases, with 4 bases sitting between them. Germline CDR1 and CDR2: LGHNA and YSLEER. The CDR3 nucleotides read TGCGCCAGCAGCCAAGACGGGTATGGCTACACCTTC. Residues: CASSQDGYGYTF.

The rearrangement links TRBV14 to TRBJ1-4; 8 nucleotides match TRBD1. The V gene end was trimmed by 0 bases and the J gene end by 5 bases; junction bases not matched to a gene: 8. Germline-derived CDR1 and CDR2 are SGHDN and FVKESK. The CDR3 has 17 residues. The CDR3 region has the DNA TGTGCCAGCAGCCAAGAATCACCAGGGGGCGGGAATGAAAAACTGTTTTTT. Translated, it gives CASSQESPGGGNEKLFF.

V and J are TRBV5-1 and TRBJ1-1; unclear D gene. CDR1 and CDR2 (germline): SGHRS, YFSETQ. The CDR3 is 13 residues long. V gave up 4 bases and J gave up 10 bases, with 17 bases separating them. The CDR3 loop is CASSPGAGVVAFF. Here the CDR3 DNA reads TGCGCCAGCAGCCCTGGCGCGGGCGTTGTAGCTTTCTTT.

CDR3 in amino acids: CASSQEPSIYEQYF. CDR3 DNA: TGTGCCAGCAGCCAAGAGCCATCCATCTACGAGCAGTACTTC. V gene TRBV3-1 (or the pseudogene TRBV3-2) combines with J gene TRBJ2-7; D not resolved. Looked up from germline, CDR1 is LGHDT and CDR2 is YNNKEL (reference sequence). The V and J ends lost 0 bases and 3 bases respectively, with 9 bases between them. The CDR3 runs 14 residues.

The J gene is TRBJ2-7, the V gene TRBV6-5, with D uncertain. The CDR3 extends over 13 amino acids. Trimming removed 4 bases from V and 1 base from J, with 8 bases in between. The V gene's germline CDR1 is MNHEY and CDR2 SVGAGI. The CDR3 loop reads CASSLTKSYEQYF. As DNA, the CDR3 is TGTGCCAGCAGTTTGACAAAATCCTACGAGCAGTACTTC.

V and J are TRBV2 and TRBJ1-2; D is ambiguous. V gave up 6 bases and J gave up 3 bases, with 11 bases separating them. Germline V gene lookup returns CDR1 SNHLY and CDR2 FYNNEI. CDR3 length equals 13 residues. CDR3 in DNA: TGTGCCAGCAGCATTTTGGCGCACTATGGCTACACCTTC. Translation gives CASSILAHYGYTF. The complete variable domain, with remaining parts taken from reference TRBV2 and TRBJ1-2, reads EPEVTQTPSHQVTQMGQEVILRCVPISNHLYFYWYRQILGQKVEFLVSFYNNEISEKSEIFDDQFSVERPDGSNFTLKIRSTKLEDSAMYFCASSILAHYGYTFGSGTRLTVV.

The J gene is TRBJ2-5, the V gene TRBV2; D perhaps matches TRBD2 (6 bases). Per germline, CDR1 SNHLY and CDR2 FYNNEI. The length of the CDR3 is 13 residues. Trimming cost V 3 bases and J 4 bases, with 9 bases left between them. CDR3 loop: CASSDGGRETQYF. CDR3 bases: TGTGCCAGCAGTGACGGGGGACGAGAGACCCAGTACTTC.

Concerning this clone itself: The germline gene is not matched at one end of the junction; a read error may be the cause. V usage is TRBV24-1 and J usage is TRBJ2-3; 10 bases are a match to TRBD2. Germline loops: CDR1 KGHDR, CDR2 SFDVKD. This CDR3 is built from 19 residues. This chain's CDR3 is CATSDPLWLAGESRDTQYF. The CDR3, as DNA: TGTGCCACCAGTGATCCCCTTTGGCTAGCGGGAGAAAGCAGAGATACGCAGTATTTT.

This rearrangement joins TRBV5-1 to TRBJ2-7, with D perhaps matching TRBD2 (6 bases). The germline V gene encodes CDR1 SGHRS and CDR2 YFSETQ. The CDR3 extends over 16 amino acids. Trimming took 5 bases from V and 0 from J, leaving 18 bases between them. The CDR3 region is CASSAQGGTSSYEQYF. The CDR3 DNA is TGCGCCAGCAGTGCTCAGGGCGGGACGAGCTCCTACGAGCAGTACTTC.

This chain connects TRBV7-9 to TRBJ2-1; D possibly corresponds to TRBD2 (6 bases). Deletions cut 3 bases from V and 5 bases from J, with 23 bases between. There are 18 residues in the CDR3. From germline, CDR1 is SEHNR and CDR2 FQNEAQ (reference sequence). CDR3 sequence reads: CASSLPRGSGQSDNEQFF. CDR3 nucleotides: TGTGCCAGCAGCTTGCCCCGTGGTAGCGGACAATCAGACAATGAGCAGTTCTTC.

J is TRBJ2-2 and V is TRBV7-3, with TRBD2 matching 7 bases. The CDR3 is made up of 15 amino acids. The germline V gene encodes CDR1 SGHTA and CDR2 FQGTGA. Trimming removed 5 bases from V and 4 bases from J; junction bases left unmatched: 7. CDR3 sequence (DNA): TGTGCCAGCAGCCTCTCCGGGACTACCACCGGGGAGCTGTTTTTT. Protein: CASSLSGTTTGELFF.

The DNA for the CDR3 is TGTGCCAGCAGGGCAAACCCCGGGCTGTTTTTT. Amino acid sequence: CASRANPGLFF. The chain combines TRBV25-1 with TRBJ2-2, with D hard to call. V was trimmed by 6 bases and J by 13 bases, leaving 12 bases between them. The CDR3 sequence is 11 residues long. Germline lookup yields CDR1 MGHDK and CDR2 SYGVNS.

The chain links TRBV19 to TRBJ2-1; 10 nucleotides align to TRBD2. V was clipped by 5 bases and J by 7 bases; unmatched bases: 2. CDR1 is LNHDA and CDR2 is SQIVND in the germline V gene (reference sequence). This CDR3 has 13 residues. CDR3 loop: CASSLLAGNEQFF. CDR3 DNA: TGTGCCAGTAGTTTACTAGCGGGGAATGAGCAGTTCTTC.